This entry features one TCR beta chain sequence. The data belong to a study of blood T cell repertoires in COVID-19. Study information: PBMCs, B-cell-depleted T cells, or T cells provided the cDNA or gDNA that made up the material.

Germline values: CDR1 MNHEY, CDR2 SVGAGI. Unmatched junction bases numbered 2, after V lost 6 bases and J lost 0 bases. The CDR3 spans 14 residues. Individuals drawn from under 30 US areas were about 18 to 100 years old. Assignment of participants to cohorts was predicated upon participant-reported clinical history. Authors' processing steps: Using reference gene primer amplification, nucleated cell counts were estimated. Method: immunoSEQ multiplex PCR; TCRdb's copy keeps in-frame clones and lacks some. D and trimming were read from the DNA, whereas the V and J calls and clone size are those reported in that table. Among around 170,000 clones listed, approximately 80% were seen once.

This receptor was obtained from a man in his forties or fifties who had recovered from COVID-19. The chain combines TRBV6-5 with TRBJ1-3; 7 bases align to TRBD1. What was sequenced was PBMCs or T cells enriched from blood (not recorded which). The CDR3 nucleotides read TGTGCCAGCAGACAGGGGCCCTCTGGAAACACCATATATTTT. Protein: CASRQGPSGNTIYF.